These 24 T cell receptor beta chains were all obtained from the same sample, sequenced in a study of blood T cells in healthy people across ages. PCR was performed a second time for about 7 to 11 cycles using a sample-barcoded 5' primer and a J-beta primer mix. TCRdb reprocessed the 5' RACE reads via MiXCR and lists one record per CDR3 protein. The sample carries 450,000 to 700,000 distinct CDR3 sequences, approximately 27% recorded once. The sequencing input was blood. Source of these receptors: a woman aged 70-85 years in good health.

In its sample, this clonotype was seen a few times. This chain connects TRBV10-3 to TRBJ2-3; no reliable D call. CDR1 and CDR2 (germline): ENHRY, SYGVKD. The CDR3 has 15 amino acids. V gave up 6 bases and J gave up 0 bases, with 13 bases separating them. The CDR3 nucleotides read TGTGCCATCAGGGCCACCTCGATCAGCACAGATACGCAGTATTTT. Translated, it gives CAIRATSISTDTQYF.

This clonotype has more than one count but fewer than ten. A junction boundary mismatches the germline segment, possibly from a read error. This chain links TRBV4-3 with TRBJ1-6, with D unresolved. The CDR3 consists of 19 residues. CDR1 and CDR2 from the germline V gene are LGHNA and YSLEER. CDR3 DNA: TGCGCCAGCAGCCAAGAACCGGGGTACGAAGGCTTTTATAGTTCACCCCTCCACTTT. It codes for CASSQEPGYEGFYSSPLHF.

This clonotype was seen more than once but under ten times. The chain uses TRBV12-3 or TRBV12-4 and TRBJ2-5, with D perhaps matching TRBD1 or TRBD2 (5 bases each). The J call is uncertain, as TRBJ2-1 better fits the DNA end. CDR3 length: 15 residues. Here the CDR3 DNA reads TGTGCCAGCAGTAAATGGGACGGTGCCTACAATGAGCAGTTCTTC. It specifies CASSKWDGAYNEQFF.

This clonotype was observed a handful of times. V and J are TRBV7-8 and TRBJ2-7; 7 positions match TRBD1. CDR3 size: 14 residues. From germline, CDR1 is SGHVS and CDR2 FQNEAQ. V lost 3 bases to trimming and J lost 2 bases; unmatched junction nucleotides: 4. The CDR3 reads CASSFDRDAYEQYF. CDR3 sequence (DNA): TGTGCCAGCAGCTTCGACAGGGATGCCTACGAGCAGTACTTC.

This clonotype turned up a few times. The chain recombines TRBV5-1 with TRBJ2-1, with D possibly matching TRBD2 (7 bases). Germline V gene lookup returns CDR1 SGHRS and CDR2 YFSETQ. V lost 0 bases to trimming and J lost 10 bases, with 17 bases between them. The CDR3 sequence is 15 residues long. DNA of the CDR3: TGCGCCAGCAGCTTGGGTCGCGGGGGCCCCACAGAGCAGTTCTTC. Amino acid sequence: CASSLGRGGPTEQFF.

This clonotype has a handful of counts. The chain links TRBV29-1 to TRBJ2-5, with 7 positions matching TRBD1. The CDR3 is 14 residues long. Germline-derived CDR1 and CDR2 are SQVTM and ANQGSEA. Trimming removed 6 bases from V and 4 bases from J; junction bases left unmatched: 11. CDR3 sequence: CSVTTGYGSETQYF. As DNA, the CDR3 is TGCAGCGTAACGACAGGGTACGGCTCAGAGACCCAGTACTTC.

This clonotype showed up just a few times. This chain joins TRBV6-6 and TRBJ1-5; 8 positions match TRBD1. With V trimmed by 6 bases and J by 4 bases, 8 bases remained unmatched. Germline V CDR1 and CDR2: MNHNY, SVGAGI (reference sequence). The CDR3 length is 15 residues. The CDR3 DNA reads as TGTGCCAGCAGACCCGGGACAGGTGGGAATCAGCCCCAGCATTTT. Translating gives CASRPGTGGNQPQHF.

This chain joins TRBV29-1 and TRBJ2-5, with unresolved D. V was cut by 6 bases and J by 3 bases, with 11 bases left in between. This CDR3 is 12 amino acids long. Germline V CDR1 and CDR2: SQVTM, ANQGSEA. CDR3 region: CSVAPREETQYF. The CDR3 nucleotides are TGCAGCGTAGCCCCGCGAGAAGAGACCCAGTACTTC.

In this sample, this clonotype turned up many times. The chain carries TRBV7-3 and TRBJ1-1; no firm D call. CDR3 length: 14 amino acids. Deletions cut 5 bases from V and 1 base from J, with 11 bases between. Germline loops: CDR1 SGHTA, CDR2 FQGTGA. In nucleotides, the CDR3 is TGTGCCAGCAGCCTAGGGATTTCGAACACTGAAGCTTTCTTT. It is translated as CASSLGISNTEAFF.

This sequence joins TRBV9 and TRBJ1-3; 7 bases align to TRBD1. CDR3 length: 15 amino acids. CDR1 is SGDLS, CDR2 YYNGEE, per germline. Trimming at V came to 0 bases and at J to 4 bases, leaving 4 bases not matched to a gene. CDR3: CASSVGQGAGNTIYF. Here the CDR3 DNA reads TGTGCCAGCAGCGTAGGACAGGGTGCGGGAAACACCATATATTTT.

The rearrangement links TRBV5-1 to TRBJ1-2, with 11 bases matching TRBD1. The germline gives CDR1 SGHRS, CDR2 YFSETQ. J gave up 4 bases and V 4 bases, and 6 bases lay outside the gene matches. The CDR3 is 15 amino acids. CDR3 residues: CASSAGTGGTYGYTF. The CDR3 DNA follows: TGCGCCAGCAGCGCCGGGACAGGGGGTACCTATGGCTACACCTTC.

With respect to this clonotype: One end of the junction is discordant with germline, which a read error may explain. The CDR3 bases are TGCAGTGCTAGACCTTCGGGTCTTAGCGGGGGCAGGGAGACTCAGTACTTC. It encodes CSARPSGLSGGRETQYF. The chain links TRBV20-1 to TRBJ2-5; 9 bases align to TRBD2. The germline gives CDR1 DFQATT, CDR2 SNEGSKA (reference sequence). This CDR3 region has 17 residues.

Ten or more counts support this clonotype. This chain connects TRBV29-1 to TRBJ1-1; possible D gene TRBD1, 5 bases. The germline V and J ends were trimmed by 7 bases and 4 bases, with 7 bases remaining between them. This CDR3 has 10 residues. The V gene's germline CDR1 is SQVTM and CDR2 ANQGSEA. CDR3 sequence: CSAGGTEAFF. CDR3 DNA sequence: TGCAGCGCGGGGGGCACTGAAGCTTTCTTT. Based on the CDR3 plus reference TRBV29-1 and TRBJ1-1, the full variable domain is SAVISQKPSRDICQRGTSLTIQCQVDSQVTMMFWYRQQPGQSLTLIATANQGSEATYESGFVIDKFPISRPNLTFSTLTVSNMSPEDSSIYLCSAGGTEAFFGQGTRLTVV.

This clonotype was seen only a few times. This sequence joins TRBV20-1 and TRBJ1-5, with D perhaps TRBD1 (5 bases). CDR3 size: 15 residues. The V gene's germline CDR1 is DFQATT and CDR2 SNEGSKA (reference sequence). Trimming pared 2 bases from V and 6 bases from J, leaving 17 bases between. The CDR3 DNA reads as TGCAGTGCTAGAATCGCAGGGCCCGGGGGTCAGCCCCAGCATTTT. Protein product: CSARIAGPGGQPQHF.

This chain uses TRBV12-3 or TRBV12-4 with TRBJ1-1; D is unclear. There are 11 residues in the CDR3. V lost 7 bases and J 11 bases, leaving 14 bases between the germline ends. The DNA for the CDR3 is TGTGCCAGCACCCACGCAGCTTGGGCTTTCTTT. The encoded protein is CASTHAAWAFF.

This chain links TRBV7-3 with TRBJ2-3, with a tentative D call TRBD2 (6 bases). V gave up 2 bases and J gave up 1 base, with 13 bases separating them. The CDR3 runs 16 residues. Germline-derived CDR1 and CDR2 are SGHTA and FQGTGA. CDR3 DNA sequence: TGTGCCAGCAGCTTATACCCCGGCGGGGGCACAGATACGCAGTATTTT. Translation: CASSLYPGGGTDTQYF.

This clonotype was counted between two and nine times. The chain carries TRBV20-1 and TRBJ2-1, with 7 bases lining up with TRBD2. The better agreement between TRBJ2-7 and the DNA end casts doubt on the J call. Germline V gene sequence: CDR1 DFQATT, CDR2 SNEGSKA (reference sequence). This CDR3 contains 11 residues. The CDR3 reads CSAGDYYEQYF. The CDR3 DNA follows: TGCAGTGCTGGGGACTACTACGAGCAGTACTTC.

This chain uses TRBV5-6 with TRBJ2-5, with a weak D call TRBD1 (5 bases). Germline values: CDR1 SGHDT, CDR2 YYEEEE. The germline V and J ends were trimmed by 3 bases and 7 bases, with 13 bases remaining between them. CDR3 length: 13 residues. CDR3 loop: CASSYWGGGTQYF. In DNA, the CDR3 is TGTGCCAGCAGCTACTGGGGCGGTGGGACCCAGTACTTC.

This chain connects TRBV11-1 to TRBJ2-1, with D maybe TRBD2 (6 bases). Trimming cost V 5 bases and J 3 bases, with 14 bases left between them. Germline-derived CDR1 and CDR2 are SGHAT and FQDESV (reference sequence). This CDR3 spans 15 amino acids. CDR3 nucleotide sequence: TGTGCCAGCAGCAACACGGGGGTGGGCTACAATGAGCAGTTCTTC. This codes for CASSNTGVGYNEQFF.

This chain links TRBV21-1 with TRBJ2-5; the table's D call TRBD2 went unverified against the DNA. TRBV21-1 is a recognized pseudogene. The CDR3 runs 17 residues. The CDR3 reads CASTLDPYRDLAETQYF. CDR3 nucleotides: TGTGCCAGCACCCTAGACCCGTATCGGGATTTAGCGGAGACCCAGTACTTC.

V gene TRBV7-2 combines with J gene TRBJ2-3; TRBD2 matches at 8 bases. The CDR3 runs 18 residues. V gave up 3 bases and J gave up 0 bases; unmatched junction bases: 11. Per the germline V gene, CDR1 is SGHTA and CDR2 is FQGNSA. CDR3 nucleotide sequence: TGTGCCAGCAGCTTGGTTGGGGCGGGGGGCACCAGCACAGATACGCAGTATTTT. This translates into CASSLVGAGGTSTDTQYF.

The V call is TRBV3-1, the J call TRBJ2-3; D unclear. Germline V lookup: CDR1 LGHDT, CDR2 YNNKEL (reference sequence). This CDR3 contains 14 residues. V was pared by 0 bases and J by 1 base, with 5 bases between. The CDR3 region is CASSQEDGTDTQYF. CDR3 DNA sequence: TGTGCCAGCAGCCAAGAAGACGGCACAGATACGCAGTATTTT.

The chain uses TRBV20-1 and TRBJ2-2, with 7 nucleotides matching TRBD2. Per germline, CDR1 DFQATT and CDR2 SNEGSKA (reference sequence). This CDR3 is built from 14 residues. The J segment lost 1 base and the V segment lost 6 bases, leaving 5 bases of the junction unmatched. Written as DNA, the CDR3 is TGCAGTGCCAAAAGGGAGGGGAACACCGGGGAGCTGTTTTTT. It encodes CSAKREGNTGELFF.

This clonotype was picked up a small number of times. The chain has TRBV29-1 and TRBJ1-2; weak D call: TRBD1 (5 bases). V dropped 6 bases and J dropped 8 bases, with 19 bases sitting between them. Germline V gives CDR1 SQVTM, CDR2 ANQGSEA. The CDR3 totals 13 residues. CDR3 DNA sequence: TGCAGCGTGGGCAAACAGGACCCTGGGGGCTACACCTTC. This translates into CSVGKQDPGGYTF. The entire variable domain, with the rest obtained from reference TRBV29-1 and TRBJ1-2, is as follows: SAVISQKPSRDICQRGTSLTIQCQVDSQVTMMFWYRQQPGQSLTLIATANQGSEATYESGFVIDKFPISRPNLTFSTLTVSNMSPEDSSIYLCSVGKQDPGGYTFGSGTRLTVV.